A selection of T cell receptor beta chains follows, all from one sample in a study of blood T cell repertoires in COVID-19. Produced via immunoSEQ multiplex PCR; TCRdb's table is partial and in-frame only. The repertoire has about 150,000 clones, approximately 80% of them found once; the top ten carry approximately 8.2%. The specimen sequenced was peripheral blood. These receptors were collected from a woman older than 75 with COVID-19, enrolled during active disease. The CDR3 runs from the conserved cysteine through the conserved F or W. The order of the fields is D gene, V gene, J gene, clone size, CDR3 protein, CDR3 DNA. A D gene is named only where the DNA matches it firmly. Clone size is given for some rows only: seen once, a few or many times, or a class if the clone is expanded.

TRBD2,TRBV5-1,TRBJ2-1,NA,CASSEGLAGGREFF,TGCGCCAGCAGCGAGGGACTAGCGGGGGGGCGAGAGTTCTTC
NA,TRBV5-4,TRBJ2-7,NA,CASSSKATSESEQYF,TGTGCCAGCAGCTCGAAGGCGACTAGTGAGAGCGAGCAGTACTTC
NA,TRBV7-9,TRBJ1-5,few,CASSSAGRQPQHF,TGTGCCAGCAGCTCCGCCGGCAGGCAGCCCCAGCATTTT
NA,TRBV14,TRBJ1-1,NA,CASSRQAQGGAFF,TGTGCCAGCAGCCGACAGGCCCAGGGAGGGGCTTTCTTT
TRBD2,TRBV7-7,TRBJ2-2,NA,CASSLGTRGTGELFF,TGTGCTAGCAGCTTGGGGACTAGGGGCACCGGGGAGCTGTTTTTT
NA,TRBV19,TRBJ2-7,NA,CASSTGVEQYF,TGTGCCAGTAGTACAGGGGTAGAGCAGTACTTC
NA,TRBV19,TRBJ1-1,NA,CASSITARQNTEAFF,TGTGCCAGTAGTATTACCGCCCGACAGAACACTGAAGCTTTCTTT
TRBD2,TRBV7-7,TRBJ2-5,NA,CASSDLGAGGQETQYF,TGTGCTAGCAGCGACTTGGGAGCGGGGGGACAAGAGACCCAGTACTTC
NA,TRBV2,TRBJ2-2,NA,CASSEVSRTGELFF,TGTGCCAGCAGTGAAGTCTCCAGGACCGGGGAGCTGTTTTTT
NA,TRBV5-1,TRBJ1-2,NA,CASRLTGPSAPHNYGYTF,TGCGCCAGCCGACTTACAGGCCCCTCTGCTCCCCATAACTATGGCTACACCTTC
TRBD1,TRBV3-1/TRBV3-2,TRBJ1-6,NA,CASSLAGDSRNSPLHF,TGTGCCAGCAGCTTAGCAGGGGACAGCCGTAATTCACCCCTCCACTTT
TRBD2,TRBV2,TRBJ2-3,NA,CASIGAGGPVGTDTQYF,TGTGCCAGCATAGGAGCGGGGGGCCCTGTCGGCACAGATACGCAGTATTTT
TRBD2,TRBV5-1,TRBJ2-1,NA,CASSLEGAGGLGEQFF,TGCGCCAGCAGCTTGGAGGGCGCGGGGGGGCTTGGTGAGCAGTTCTTC
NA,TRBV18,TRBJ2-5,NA,CASSPRGLGGTTETQYF,TGTGCCAGCTCACCCCGGGGACTAGGGGGCACCACGGAGACCCAGTACTTC
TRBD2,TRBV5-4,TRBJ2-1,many,CASSLLAGPSGSYNEQFF,TGTGCCAGCAGCTTACTAGCGGGGCCCTCTGGCTCCTACAATGAGCAGTTCTTC
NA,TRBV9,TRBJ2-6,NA,CASSVSSGANVLTF,TGTGCCAGCAGCGTTAGCTCTGGGGCCAACGTCCTGACTTTC
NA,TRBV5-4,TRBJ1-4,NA,CASSLRGFNEKLFF,TGTGCCAGCAGCTTGAGAGGTTTTAATGAAAAACTGTTTTTT
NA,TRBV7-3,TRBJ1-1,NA,CASGAGVNTEAFF,TGTGCCAGCGGGGCGGGAGTTAACACTGAAGCTTTCTTT
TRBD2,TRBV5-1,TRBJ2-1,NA,CASSRVAGGYNEQFF,TGCGCCAGCAGCCGCGTAGCGGGAGGATACAATGAGCAGTTCTTC
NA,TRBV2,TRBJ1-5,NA,CASKVGQGRNQPQHF,TGTGCCAGCAAGGTGGGGCAGGGTCGCAATCAGCCCCAGCATTTT
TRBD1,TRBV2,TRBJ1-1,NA,CASQGDGREAFF,TGTGCCAGTCAGGGGGACGGACGCGAAGCTTTCTTT
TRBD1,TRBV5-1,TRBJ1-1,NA,CASGENRGTTEAFF,TGCGCCAGCGGGGAAAACAGGGGGACCACTGAAGCTTTCTTT
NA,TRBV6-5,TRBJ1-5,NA,CASSSSGGQPQHF,TGTGCCAGCAGTTCCAGCGGGGGTCAGCCCCAGCATTTT
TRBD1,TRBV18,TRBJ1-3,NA,CASSPTGYSGNTIYF,TGTGCCAGCTCACCGACAGGGTACTCTGGAAACACCATATATTTT
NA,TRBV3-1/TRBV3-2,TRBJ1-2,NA,CASSQDPAGLYTF,TGTGCCAGCAGCCAAGATCCGGCGGGCCTCTACACCTTC
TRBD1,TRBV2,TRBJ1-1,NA,CASIVGTGGTEAFF,TGTGCCAGCATCGTTGGGACAGGGGGAACTGAAGCTTTCTTT
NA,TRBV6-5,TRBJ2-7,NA,CASSHNRAYEQYF,TGTGCCAGCAGCCATAATCGGGCCTACGAGCAGTACTTC
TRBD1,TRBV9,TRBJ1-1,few,CASSPRQGDTEAFF,TGTGCCAGCAGCCCGCGACAGGGGGACACTGAAGCTTTCTTT
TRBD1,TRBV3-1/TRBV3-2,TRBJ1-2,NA,CASSQDSRGHTF,TGTGCCAGCAGCCAAGATAGCAGGGGGCACACCTTC
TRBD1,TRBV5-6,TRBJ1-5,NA,CASSLGQGGQPQHF,TGTGCCAGCAGCTTGGGACAGGGAGGTCAGCCCCAGCATTTT
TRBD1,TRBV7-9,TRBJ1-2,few,CASSLLDRASGGYTF,TGTGCCAGCAGCTTACTGGACAGGGCGTCGGGAGGCTACACCTTC
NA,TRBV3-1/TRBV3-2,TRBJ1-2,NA,CASSLRTSYGYTF,TGTGCCAGCAGCCTCAGGACAAGCTATGGCTACACCTTC
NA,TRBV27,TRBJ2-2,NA,CASSLMWQGTGELFF,TGTGCCAGCAGTTTAATGTGGCAGGGGACCGGGGAGCTGTTTTTT
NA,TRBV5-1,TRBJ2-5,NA,CASSLEQEQETQYF,TGCGCCAGCAGCTTGGAACAGGAGCAAGAGACCCAGTACTTC
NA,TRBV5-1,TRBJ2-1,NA,CASSTGRSPGNEQFF,TGCGCCAGCAGCACGGGCCGAAGCCCAGGGAATGAGCAGTTCTTC
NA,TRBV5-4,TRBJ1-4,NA,CASSFRGGGNEKLFF,TGTGCCAGCAGCTTCCGAGGGGGGGGTAATGAAAAACTGTTTTTT
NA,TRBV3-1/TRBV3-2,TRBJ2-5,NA,CASSRGTSQETQYF,TGTGCCAGCAGCCGAGGGACTTCCCAAGAGACCCAGTACTTC
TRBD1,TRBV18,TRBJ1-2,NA,CASSLGRTGGSYGYTF,TGTGCCAGCTCTCTAGGACGGACAGGCGGAAGTTATGGCTACACCTTC
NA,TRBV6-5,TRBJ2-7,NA,CASNQGRLEQYF,TGTGCCAGCAACCAGGGTAGACTGGAGCAGTACTTC
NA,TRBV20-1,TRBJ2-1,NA,CSAPLAPEQFF,TGCAGTGCCCCACTAGCCCCCGAGCAGTTCTTC
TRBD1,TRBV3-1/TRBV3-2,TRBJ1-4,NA,CASSHRQGRLIF,TGTGCCAGCAGCCACCGACAGGGGCGCTTAATTTTT
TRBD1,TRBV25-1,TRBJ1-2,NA,CASSETGGAHYGYTF,TGTGCCAGCAGCGAAACAGGGGGCGCGCACTATGGCTACACCTTC
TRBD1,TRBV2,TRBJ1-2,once,CASSEPGTATNYGYTF,TGTGCCAGCAGTGAACCTGGGACAGCTACTAACTATGGCTACACCTTC
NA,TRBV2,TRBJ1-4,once,CASTGATTNEKLFF,TGTGCCAGCACAGGGGCGACAACTAATGAAAAACTGTTTTTT
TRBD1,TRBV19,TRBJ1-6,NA,CASTKGQGYSPLHF,TGTGCCAGTACCAAAGGACAGGGGTATTCACCCCTCCACTTT
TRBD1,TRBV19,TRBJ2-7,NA,CASSAPGQTSYEQYF,TGTGCCAGTAGTGCGCCGGGACAGACTTCCTACGAGCAGTACTTC
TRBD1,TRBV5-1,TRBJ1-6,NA,CASSLAGTGNSPLHF,TGCGCCAGCAGCTTGGCCGGGACAGGAAATTCACCCCTCCACTTT
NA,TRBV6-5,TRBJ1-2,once,CASSYSGQSYGYTF,TGTGCCAGCAGTTACTCCGGACAGAGCTATGGCTACACCTTC
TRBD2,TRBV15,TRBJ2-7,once,CATSRDSSSGRAGVYEQYF,TGTGCCACCAGCAGAGATAGTTCTAGCGGGAGGGCCGGCGTTTACGAGCAGTACTTC
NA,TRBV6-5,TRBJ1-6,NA,CASSLGRTNSPLHF,TGTGCCAGCAGTTTGGGGCGGACTAATTCACCCCTCCACTTT
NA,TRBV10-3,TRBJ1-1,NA,CAISGSGLNSEAFF,TGTGCCATCAGTGGATCAGGGCTGAACAGTGAAGCTTTCTTT
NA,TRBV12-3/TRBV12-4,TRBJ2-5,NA,CASSLTRRETQYF,TGTGCCAGCAGTTTGACTAGAAGAGAGACCCAGTACTTC
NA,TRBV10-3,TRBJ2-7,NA,CAISEPGYEQYF,TGTGCCATCAGTGAGCCCGGCTACGAGCAGTACTTC
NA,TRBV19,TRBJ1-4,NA,CASSKWGDEKLFF,TGTGCCAGTAGTAAGTGGGGCGACGAAAAACTGTTTTTT
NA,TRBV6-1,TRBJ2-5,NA,CASSEQGFGETQYF,TGTGCCAGCAGTGAACAGGGATTTGGGGAGACCCAGTACTTC